The next 29 T cell receptor beta chains were all read from a single sample in a study of CD8+CD57+ T cells in acquired aplastic anemia. The TCR beta profiling, which covered VDJ combination and CDR3 sequence, was carried out using genomic DNA as the template. A single record per CDR3 protein comes from TCRdb applying MiXCR to the reads. The sample consists of some 120,000 distinct CDR3 sequences, 48% of them appearing once. The sample consisted of sorted CD4+, CD8+, or CD8+CD57+ T cells (not recorded which) from PBMCs. These receptors originate from a human donor in good health, serving as a control.

In its sample, this clonotype was seen many times. The V call is TRBV9, the J call TRBJ2-1, with TRBD1 identical over 8 bases. V shed 4 bases, J shed 0 bases, and the junction held 6 bases outside the gene matches. The CDR3 spans 16 residues. Per the germline V gene, CDR1 is SGDLS and CDR2 is YYNGEE. CDR3 sequence: CASSPRTGSSYNEQFF. CDR3 DNA: TGTGCCAGCAGCCCCCGGACAGGGAGCTCCTACAATGAGCAGTTCTTC.

V is TRBV7-6 and J is TRBJ1-2, with TRBD1 identical over 12 bases. Germline V lookup: CDR1 SGHVS, CDR2 FNYEAQ. V dropped 5 bases and J dropped 4; count of bases not matched to a gene: 2. The CDR3 runs to 14 residues. CDR3 sequence: CASSRDRGPYGYTF. The CDR3 bases are TGTGCCAGCAGCCGGGACAGGGGGCCCTATGGCTACACCTTC.

This clonotype was recorded many times. The CDR3 nucleotides are TGCGCCAGCAGCCAAAGACTAGCGGGGGGGGGAAGCACAGATACGCAGTATTTT. This encodes CASSQRLAGGGSTDTQYF. The chain joins TRBV4-1 to TRBJ2-3; TRBD2 agrees at 14 bases. The germline V gene encodes CDR1 MGHRA and CDR2 YSYEKL. Trimming at V came to 2 bases and at J to 0 bases, leaving 4 bases not matched to a gene. The CDR3 has 18 residues.

The chain is built from TRBV9 and TRBJ2-3; D perhaps matches TRBD1 (5 bases). The CDR3 contains 15 residues. V was shortened by 1 base and J by 0 bases, with 9 bases between the two germline ends. Germline values: CDR1 SGDLS, CDR2 YYNGEE. CDR3 sequence: CASSVTGASTDTQYF. The CDR3 DNA reads as TGTGCCAGCAGCGTAACAGGAGCTAGCACAGATACGCAGTATTTT.

The rearrangement links TRBV25-1 to TRBJ1-2; D perhaps matches TRBD1 (5 bases). Between the trimmed V and J ends, which lost 2 bases and 4 bases, there was a span of 17 bases. The CDR3 is 16 amino acids. From germline, CDR1 is MGHDK and CDR2 SYGVNS. CDR3 region: CASSEGGAGKRYGYTF. In nucleotides, the CDR3 is TGTGCCAGCAGTGAAGGCGGGGCAGGGAAGCGCTATGGCTACACCTTC.

In this sample, this clonotype turned up a few times. This chain uses TRBV24-1 with TRBJ1-2; 12 positions agree with TRBD1. V trimming: 4 bases; J trimming: 8 bases; junction bases outside the gene matches: 13. The CDR3 has 17 amino acids. Germline CDR1 and CDR2: KGHDR and SFDVKD. The CDR3 loop is CATSEAPGQGARGGYTF. The CDR3 DNA follows: TGTGCCACCAGTGAAGCCCCGGGACAGGGGGCGAGGGGAGGCTACACCTTC.

The genes are TRBV3-1 and TRBJ1-2; 8 bases line up with TRBD1. The CDR3 runs 17 residues. Germline trimming cut 0 bases from V and 4 bases from J; bases unmatched to any gene: 10. CDR1 LGHDT and CDR2 YNNKEL come from the germline V gene (reference sequence). CDR3 in DNA: TGTGCCAGCAGCCAAGATAGGGGTGGCAGGGGGCCCTATGGCTACACCTTC. Its translation: CASSQDRGGRGPYGYTF.

This rearrangement joins TRBV15 to TRBJ2-7; TRBD2 agrees at 8 bases. CDR1 LNHNV and CDR2 YYDKDF come from the germline V gene (reference sequence). Trimming took 1 base from V and 2 from J; bases not matched to a gene: 4. CDR3 length: 15 residues. The CDR3 loop reads CATSRGGSGAYEQYF. DNA of the CDR3: TGTGCCACCAGCAGAGGGGGTAGCGGGGCCTACGAGCAGTACTTC.

The V gene is TRBV2, the J gene TRBJ2-7, with D possibly called TRBD1 or TRBD2 (6 bases each). Germline lookup yields CDR1 SNHLY and CDR2 FYNNEI. Trimming pared 6 bases from V and 6 bases from J, leaving 15 bases between. The CDR3 is 13 amino acids. CDR3 loop: CASRGGRLTEQYV. CDR3 sequence (DNA): TGTGCCAGCAGGGGGGGCAGATTAACCGAGCAGTACGTC.

The sample holds a few counts of this clonotype. The chain has TRBV7-8 and TRBJ2-1; D is ambiguous. CDR3 length: 15 amino acids. In germline, CDR1 is SGHVS, CDR2 FQNEAQ. Trimming shortened V by 1 base and J by 2 bases, and 9 bases separated the two germline ends. Here the CDR3 reads CASSLVQITYNEQFF. CDR3 DNA sequence: TGTGCCAGCAGCTTAGTACAGATAACCTACAATGAGCAGTTCTTC.

This chain links TRBV20-1 with TRBJ1-6; 10 bases fit TRBD1. Per germline, CDR1 DFQATT and CDR2 SNEGSKA (reference sequence). The ends lost 6 bases at V and 7 bases at J; junction bases unmatched: 6. CDR3 length: 14 amino acids. The chain's CDR3 is CSADRDRGNSPLHF. CDR3 coding DNA: TGCAGTGCAGACCGGGACAGGGGAAATTCACCCCTCCACTTT.

This clonotype was observed a handful of times. The genes are TRBV2 and TRBJ1-6; the D gene is possibly TRBD1 (5 bases). Germline CDR1 SNHLY, CDR2 FYNNEI. V was clipped by 3 bases and J by 8 bases, with 14 bases between them. The CDR3 spans 15 residues. The CDR3 loop reads CASSDRPGRDSPLHF. The CDR3 DNA follows: TGTGCCAGCAGTGATCGGCCAGGGAGGGATTCACCCCTCCACTTT. The full variable domain, in which reference TRBV2 and TRBJ1-6 provide the parts outside the CDR3, is EPEVTQTPSHQVTQMGQEVILRCVPISNHLYFYWYRQILGQKVEFLVSFYNNEISEKSEIFDDQFSVERPDGSNFTLKIRSTKLEDSAMYFCASSDRPGRDSPLHFGNGTRLTVT.

The chain recombines TRBV18 with TRBJ1-1; 9 bases map to TRBD1. CDR3 size: 16 residues. Trimming removed 1 base from V and 0 bases from J; junction bases left unmatched: 3. Germline CDR1 reads KGHSH; CDR2 reads LQKENI. CDR3 in DNA: TGTGCCAGCTCACCACGCCGGGACAGGGTGAACACTGAAGCTTTCTTT. Encoded protein: CASSPRRDRVNTEAFF.

This clonotype appeared many times. J is TRBJ2-5 and V is TRBV2; TRBD2 matches 16 bases. V gave up 9 bases and J gave up 7 bases; unmatched junction bases: 8. The germline V gene has CDR1 SNHLY and CDR2 FYNNEI. The CDR3 length is 15 residues. The CDR3 loop is CASGGLAGGLGTQYF. CDR3 DNA sequence: TGTGCCAGTGGGGGACTAGCGGGGGGGCTCGGGACCCAGTACTTC.

This clonotype was seen a few times. This chain connects TRBV6-4 to TRBJ2-1; TRBD1 is a possible D gene (6 bases). Looked up from germline, CDR1 is MRHNA and CDR2 is SNTAGT. V was cut by 2 bases and J by 5 bases, with 16 bases left in between. The length of the CDR3 is 16 residues. CDR3 bases: TGTGCCAGCAGTGACGATACAGGGCTGGGAAACAATGAGCAGTTCTTC. This sequence encodes CASSDDTGLGNNEQFF.

The chain uses TRBV11-2 and TRBJ2-1, with TRBD2 identical over 10 bases. The CDR3 runs 15 residues. Losses at the gene ends were 3 bases for V and 8 bases for J; bases not matched to a gene: 7. The V gene's germline CDR1 is SGHAT and CDR2 FQNNGV. The CDR3 spells CASSLSGLAGDEQFF. The CDR3 bases are TGTGCCAGCAGCTTGTCTGGGCTAGCGGGGGATGAGCAGTTCTTC. The full variable domain, in which reference TRBV11-2 and TRBJ2-1 provide the parts outside the CDR3, is EAGVAQSPRYKIIEKRQSVAFWCNPISGHATLYWYQQILGQGPKLLIQFQNNGVVDDSQLPKDRFSAERLKGVDSTLKIQPAKLEDSAVYLCASSLSGLAGDEQFFGPGTRLTVL.

The V gene is TRBV19, the J gene TRBJ1-2, with a weak D call TRBD1 (5 bases). V was pared by 0 bases and J by 4 bases, with 15 bases between. Looked up from germline, CDR1 is LNHDA and CDR2 is SQIVND (reference sequence). The CDR3 totals 16 residues. This chain's CDR3 is CASSIDLGGGTYGYTF. DNA for the CDR3: TGTGCCAGTAGTATAGATTTGGGGGGAGGGACCTATGGCTACACCTTC.

The CDR3 reads CASSISGGSTDTQYF. The CDR3 region has the DNA TGTGCCAGCAGCATTAGCGGGGGTAGCACAGATACGCAGTATTTT. The V and J genes are TRBV2 and TRBJ2-3; 9 positions agree with TRBD2. V lost 6 bases, J lost 0 bases, and 4 bases stayed unmatched. The CDR3 sequence is 15 residues long. CDR1 and CDR2 (germline): SNHLY, FYNNEI.

This clonotype was counted many times. The chain couples TRBV6-2 or TRBV6-3 to TRBJ1-2, with 7 bases that match TRBD1. Germline lookup yields CDR1 MNHEY and CDR2 SVGEGT. This CDR3 region has 12 residues. V was pared by 11 bases and J by 2 bases, with 5 bases of the junction left unmatched. The CDR3 bases are TGTGCCCTCAGGGACAGAAACTATGGCTACACCTTC. Translation: CALRDRNYGYTF.

This clonotype was detected only once. CDR3 DNA: TGTGCCAGCAACTCGGGACTAGCGGGGGGGTACAATGAGCAGTTCTTC. Protein product: CASNSGLAGGYNEQFF. The rearrangement uses TRBV6-1 and TRBJ2-1; 16 bases are shared with TRBD2. This CDR3 contains 16 residues. Germline-derived CDR1 and CDR2 are MNHNS and SASEGT. Unmatched junction bases numbered 4, after V lost 7 bases and J lost 4 bases.

This chain uses TRBV25-1 with TRBJ1-1, with D hard to call. Trimming took off 0 bases at V and 2 bases at J, with 10 bases between the two ends. The CDR3 loop spans 15 amino acids. In germline, CDR1 is MGHDK, CDR2 SYGVNS. CDR3 sequence: CASSEYGGSNTEAFF. The CDR3 DNA follows: TGTGCCAGCAGTGAATATGGTGGCAGTAACACTGAAGCTTTCTTT. Drawing the rest from reference TRBV25-1 and TRBJ1-1, the complete variable domain is EADIYQTPRYLVIGTGKKITLECSQTMGHDKMYWYQQDPGMELHLIHYSYGVNSTEKGDLSSESTVSRIRTEHFPLTLESARPSHTSQYLCASSEYGGSNTEAFFGQGTRLTVV.

V gene TRBV20-1 combines with J gene TRBJ2-3; TRBD2 agrees at 14 bases. This CDR3 has 16 amino acids. V lost 3 bases, J lost 11 bases, and 13 bases stayed unmatched. The V gene's germline CDR1 is DFQATT and CDR2 SNEGSKA (reference sequence). The CDR3 DNA sequence: TGCAGTGCTAGGATGACTAGCGGGGGGGCGTACAATGAGCAGTATTTT. It yields the protein CSARMTSGGAYNEQYF.

This rearrangement joins TRBV24-1 to TRBJ2-3; D possibly corresponds to TRBD1 (6 bases). Germline V lookup: CDR1 KGHDR, CDR2 SFDVKD. The CDR3 runs to 13 residues. Trimming removed 10 bases at V and 1 base at J, with 11 bases between. The CDR3 loop is CATLDSRTDTQYF. DNA of the CDR3: TGTGCCACATTGGACAGCCGCACAGATACGCAGTATTTT.

This clonotype was recorded many times. The chain carries TRBV19 and TRBJ1-3, with a tentative D call TRBD1 (5 bases). V gave up 5 bases and J gave up 1 base, with 12 bases separating them. Germline V gene lookup returns CDR1 LNHDA and CDR2 SQIVND (reference sequence). The CDR3 spans 15 residues. DNA for the CDR3: TGTGCCAGTAGTTCGGTGGCAGGGTCTGGAAACACCATATATTTT. Translating gives CASSSVAGSGNTIYF.

This clonotype was observed at least ten times. This chain links TRBV13 with TRBJ2-7; TRBD2 aligns across 11 bases. Trimming cost V 2 bases and J 4 bases; bases outside gene matches: 13. The CDR3 spans 18 residues. Germline V gene lookup returns CDR1 PRHDT and CDR2 FYEKMQ (reference sequence). The CDR3 DNA reads as TGTGCCAGCAGCTTAAACCACCATAGCGGGGGGGCCTTTTACGAGCAGTACTTC. The encoded protein is CASSLNHHSGGAFYEQYF.

In its sample, this clonotype was seen once. The V gene is TRBV29-1, the J gene TRBJ2-7; no definite D call. Germline CDR1 SQVTM, CDR2 ANQGSEA. V dropped 4 bases and J dropped 1 base, with 11 bases sitting between them. This CDR3 has 13 amino acids. This CDR3 is CSVGLRMSYEQYF. The CDR3 DNA reads TGCAGCGTTGGGCTGAGGATGTCCTACGAGCAGTACTTC.

This clonotype was counted at least ten times. The chain is built from TRBV4-1 and TRBJ2-6, with 8 bases aligning to TRBD1. This CDR3 is 22 amino acids long. The V segment lost 1 base and the J segment 0 bases; nucleotides outside the gene matches: 17. Per the germline V gene, CDR1 is MGHRA and CDR2 is YSYEKL. The DNA for the CDR3 is TGCGCCAGCAGCCAAGGTCAGGGGGCGGGAATTTTGATGTACTCTGGGGCCAACGTCCTGACTTTC. Its protein product is CASSQGQGAGILMYSGANVLTF.

J is TRBJ1-2 and V is TRBV7-3; D not certain. This CDR3 spans 14 amino acids. Trimming took 4 bases from V and 1 from J, leaving 10 bases between them. CDR1 and CDR2 (germline): SGHTA, FQGTGA. Written as DNA, the CDR3 is TGTGCCAGCAGCTCCAGAACCCTTAACTATGGCTACACCTTC. The encoded protein is CASSSRTLNYGYTF.

The chain is built from TRBV20-1 and TRBJ1-2; 9 positions agree with TRBD1. The CDR3 sequence is 14 residues long. Germline V gene lookup returns CDR1 DFQATT and CDR2 SNEGSKA (reference sequence). The V and J ends lost 5 bases and 7 bases, in that order; junction bases with no gene match: 11. This chain's CDR3 is CSAGRDRERGGYTF. The CDR3 region has the DNA TGCAGTGCTGGGAGGGACAGGGAGAGGGGTGGCTACACCTTC.